This TCR beta chain was documented in a study of blood T cell repertoires in COVID-19 (dated by TCRdb to 2020 to 2021). For the study in its entirety: The collaborator samples originated in the United States, Italy and Spain and spanned the acute and convalescent phases of COVID-19. The material from the prospective study consisted of cDNA or gDNA derived from T cells, B-cell-depleted T cells, or PBMCs. Subjects who had been exposed to COVID-19, were actively infected with it, or had recovered from it provided the deeply sampled blood TCRbeta repertoires that made up the dataset. The repertoires were made available in a free public database intended to serve as a resource for research on the immune response to SARS-CoV-2. Samples came from the ongoing ImmuneRACE study (first 160 participants) plus 1,254 subjects from 6 global collaborators. The sample metadata nearly always contained a de-identified subject ID, COVID-19 status, age in years and sex. Where available, HLA class I and class II types were obtained from metadata supplied by the sample provider rather than from assay-based typing. The study at large found these results: How much clinical and demographic metadata was included differed by source and by participant, and the metadata was provided uncurated.

Comment on this clone: Its antigen has not been determined. No per-base quality is available; no much larger clone lies one base away.

The immunoSEQ Assay, a bias-controlled multiplex PCR, was used to amplify TCRbeta CDR3 regions from genomic DNA. In the original analysis: The number of nucleated cells in each sample was estimated by amplification of reference gene primers within the assay. To quantify the absolute abundance of each unique TCRbeta CDR3 rearrangement, sequence reads were collapsed and filtered. Productive Simpson clonality was computed per sample as the square root of Simpson's diversity index over productive rearrangements. Entries here come from immuneACCESS through TCRdb and include only in-frame sequences with V and J called. Some clones fail to appear in such tables; in the studies checked, an unresolved V gene covers under half of the shortfall, and the cause of the remainder is unknown. For V, J and clone size, that table is used; D and trimming come from the DNA. The sample includes about 22,000 clones, with 85% to 90% observed a single time. The ten largest make up 27% of the sample.

In Seattle, one collaborating source enrolled patients while the infection was active and tracked those patients longitudinally over the course of disease. The collaborating institutions used their own protocols to collect whole blood in K2EDTA tubes. Collaborator samples were shipped for TCRbeta analysis as frozen whole blood, isolated PBMCs, or DNA extracted from either sample type. The CDR3 starts with the cysteine, ends with the phenylalanine, and has 15 residues. The only DNA kept is the CDR3, 45 bases in frame from the first base. V and J are trimmed by 0 bases and 5 bases, and the gene matches miss 5 bases of the junction. CDR1 SGHRS and CDR2 YFSETQ are derived from the germline V gene.

Sample: peripheral blood. Recombination joined TRBV5-1 with TRBJ1-2, with 9 bases in between that match TRBD1. This TCR derives from a man in his sixties or seventies with COVID-19, enrolled during active disease. The CDR3 here reads CASSLASQGAYGYTF. The nucleotide sequence is TGCGCCAGCAGCTTGGCATCACAGGGGGCGTATGGCTACACCTTC.